The 28 T cell receptor beta chains listed next were all sequenced from one sample in a study of beta chain features in type 1 diabetes. The study's findings and limits: For Type 1 diabetes patients, all four CD4+ subsets carried TCRB CDR3s that were moderately but significantly shorter.

No antigen is known for these receptors. The entirety of the isolated RNA underwent reverse transcription, so expressed TCRB transcripts were sequenced. The method was immunoSEQ multiplex PCR; TCRdb's version includes in-frame clones alone and lacks a portion of them. The table records around 690,000 clones, around 12% of them present only once. Sequenced sample: naive CD4+ T cells from blood. All receptors derive from a man between 25 and 39 years old with type 1 diabetes.

The chain links TRBV4-1 to TRBJ2-5; TRBD2 matches at 8 bases. The CDR3 spans 15 residues. The J segment lost 7 bases and the V segment lost 0 bases, leaving 7 bases of the junction unmatched. Germline CDR1 reads MGHRA; CDR2 reads YSYEKL. CDR3 in amino acids: CASSQEGGLAVTQYF. CDR3 bases: TGCGCCAGCAGCCAAGAAGGTGGACTAGCTGTGACCCAGTACTTC.

V is TRBV2 and J is TRBJ1-5, with 7 bases fitting TRBD1. The CDR3 consists of 13 residues. The germline V gene encodes CDR1 SNHLY and CDR2 FYNNEI. V gave up 8 bases and J gave up 6 bases; unmatched junction bases: 7. The CDR3 nucleotides are TGTGCCAGCTCTGAGACAGGGCGTCAGCCCCAGCATTTT. This sequence encodes CASSETGRQPQHF.

This clone came up a few times. The same CDR3 arises from other DNA sequences in this sample as well. The genes are TRBV5-1 and TRBJ2-7; D is undetermined. V lost 0 bases, J lost 1 base, and 8 bases lay in between. Germline loops: CDR1 SGHRS, CDR2 YFSETQ. CDR3 length equals 14 residues. CDR3 protein: CASSLEFGSYEQYF. CDR3 bases: TGCGCCAGCAGCTTGGAGTTCGGGTCCTACGAGCAGTACTTC. Based on the CDR3 plus reference TRBV5-1 and TRBJ2-7, the full variable domain is KAGVTQTPRYLIKTRGQQVTLSCSPISGHRSVSWYQQTPGQGLQFLFEYFSETQRNKGNFPGRFSGRQFSNSRSEMNVSTLELGDSALYLCASSLEFGSYEQYFGPGTRLTVT.

The genes are TRBV7-9 and TRBJ2-5; TRBD1 matches at 7 bases. CDR3 length: 14 residues. CDR1 and CDR2 (germline): SEHNR, FQNEAQ (reference sequence). J lost 3 bases, V lost 10 bases, and 11 bases had no gene match. Here the CDR3 DNA reads TGTGCCACCCCGACAGGGCTTGGAGAAGAGACCCAGTACTTC. Translating it yields CATPTGLGEETQYF.

The V gene is TRBV7-9, the J gene TRBJ2-1; tentatively, D is TRBD2 (5 bases). Germline assignment: CDR1 SEHNR and CDR2 FQNEAQ (reference sequence). CDR3 length: 13 amino acids. Trimming stripped 4 bases from V and 10 bases from J, with 14 bases between. For the CDR3, the DNA is TGTGCCAGCAGCTCAAAGGACTTGTCGGAGCAGTTCTTC. Its translation is CASSSKDLSEQFF.

The chain couples TRBV7-2 to TRBJ1-5, with D uncertain. V lost 5 bases, J lost 3 bases, and 14 bases lay in between. CDR1 is SGHTA and CDR2 is FQGNSA in the germline V gene. The CDR3 has 15 residues. CDR3 in amino acids: CASSIWGGPNQPQHF. Here the CDR3 DNA reads TGTGCCAGCAGCATCTGGGGTGGACCCAATCAGCCCCAGCATTTT.

The gene calls are TRBV4-2 and TRBJ1-5; D might be TRBD1 (5 bases). The CDR3 sequence is 15 residues long. Trimming took 4 bases from V and 0 from J, leaving 10 bases between them. Looked up from germline, CDR1 is LGHNA and CDR2 is YNFKEQ. The chain's CDR3 is CASSRGTDSNQPQHF. The CDR3 coding sequence is TGTGCCAGCAGCCGCGGGACGGATAGCAATCAGCCCCAGCATTTT.

This clone came up a few times. V and J are TRBV19 and TRBJ2-2; maybe TRBD1 (6 bases). Germline assignment: CDR1 LNHDA and CDR2 SQIVND (reference sequence). V lost 9 bases to trimming and J lost 0 bases, with 8 bases between them. This CDR3 is built from 13 residues. CDR3 sequence (DNA): TGTGCCAGCGGGACAACGAACACCGGGGAGCTGTTTTTT. Translated, it gives CASGTTNTGELFF.

As for this clone: Within the sample, other DNA sequences also encode this same CDR3. The CDR3 reads CASSPSGGAGYEQYF. The CDR3 bases are TGTGCCAGCTCACCTTCGGGGGGCGCTGGTTACGAGCAGTACTTC. V gene TRBV18 combines with J gene TRBJ2-7; TRBD2 might be the D (7 bases). The CDR3 loop spans 15 amino acids. Germline assignment: CDR1 KGHSH and CDR2 LQKENI. Trimming cost V 3 bases and J 4 bases, with 16 bases left between them. The full variable domain, with the rest looked up from reference TRBV18 and TRBJ2-7, is NAGVMQNPRHLVRRRGQEARLRCSPMKGHSHVYWYRQLPEEGLKFMVYLQKENIIDESGMPKERFSAEFPKEGPSILRIQQVVRGDSAAYFCASSPSGGAGYEQYFGPGTRLTVT.

This clone has just a few counts. CDR3 coding DNA: TGCGCCAGCAGCCAAGGGGACAGGGCCTTAACAACTAATGAAAAACTGTTTTTT. Translated, it gives CASSQGDRALTTNEKLFF. The V and J genes are TRBV4-1 and TRBJ1-4; TRBD1 matches at 9 bases. CDR1 and CDR2 (germline): MGHRA, YSYEKL. Trimming cost V 1 base and J 0 bases; bases outside gene matches: 6. The CDR3 is 18 amino acids.

The sample holds a few counts of this clone. The chain uses TRBV29-1 and TRBJ2-3; D is possibly TRBD2 (5 bases). Trimming left V 4 bases short and J 0 bases short, with 11 bases between. Germline CDR1 SQVTM, CDR2 ANQGSEA. The CDR3 consists of 14 residues. In DNA form, the CDR3 reads TGCAGCGTTGTTTCGGACTCTAGCACAGATACGCAGTATTTT. Its translation: CSVVSDSSTDTQYF.

This clone was seen a handful of times. The rearrangement links TRBV7-4 to TRBJ2-3; D not certain. The CDR3 totals 11 residues. Trimming took 6 bases from V and 3 from J, leaving 4 bases between them. Germline loops: CDR1 SGHVT, CDR2 SQSDAQ. The DNA for the CDR3 is TGTGCCAGCAGTACGACAGATACGCAGTATTTT. This gives the protein CASSTTDTQYF. The whole variable domain, remainder taken from reference TRBV7-4 and TRBJ2-3, is GAGVSQSPRYKVAKRGRDVALRCDSISGHVTLYWYRQTLGQGSEVLTYSQSDAQRDKSGRPSGRFSAERPERSVSTLKIQRTEQGDSAVYLCASSTTDTQYFGPGTRLTVL.

This chain joins TRBV19 and TRBJ2-7; 10 bases align to TRBD2. The V gene's germline CDR1 is LNHDA and CDR2 SQIVND (reference sequence). The CDR3 totals 16 residues. After removal of 5 bases from V and 0 bases from J, the junction contained 7 bases not matched to a gene. CDR3: CASSPILAGISYEQYF. CDR3 in DNA: TGTGCCAGTAGTCCGATACTAGCGGGGATCTCCTACGAGCAGTACTTC.

This clone was picked up a small number of times. The rearrangement joins TRBV5-4 to TRBJ2-2; 7 nucleotides align to TRBD1. Germline V gene lookup returns CDR1 SGHNT and CDR2 YYREEE (reference sequence). Germline trimming cut 5 bases from V and 2 bases from J; bases unmatched to any gene: 9. This CDR3 has 16 amino acids. For the CDR3, the DNA is TGTGCCAGCAGTCTGAAGAGGGACAGCAACACCGGGGAGCTGTTTTTT. This gives the protein CASSLKRDSNTGELFF.

This CDR3 reads CASTPGGVVDGYNEQFF. CDR3 DNA: TGTGCCAGCACCCCCGGCGGGGTGGTTGACGGGTACAATGAGCAGTTCTTC. The chain recombines TRBV28 with TRBJ2-1, with D tentatively TRBD2 (6 bases). Germline-derived CDR1 and CDR2 are MDHEN and SYDVKM. V lost 7 bases to trimming and J lost 4 bases, with 23 bases between them. This CDR3 has 17 residues.

This clone was seen more than once but under ten times. The gene calls are TRBV9 and TRBJ1-6; unclear D gene. Per germline, CDR1 SGDLS and CDR2 YYNGEE. Between the trimmed V and J ends, which lost 0 bases and 5 bases, there was a span of 6 bases. The CDR3 contains 14 residues. CDR3 region: CASSVDTDNSPLHF. The CDR3 nucleotides are TGTGCCAGCAGCGTAGATACTGATAATTCACCCCTCCACTTT.

This clone was detected a few times. V usage is TRBV19 and J usage is TRBJ1-2; D is unresolved. The CDR3 contains 14 residues. V was clipped by 0 bases and J by 2 bases, with 7 bases between them. Looked up from germline, CDR1 is LNHDA and CDR2 is SQIVND (reference sequence). In nucleotides, the CDR3 is TGTGCCAGTAGTATAGAACCCCTGAACTATGGCTACACCTTC. This translates into CASSIEPLNYGYTF.

The J gene is TRBJ2-7, the V gene TRBV19, with unresolved D. CDR1 LNHDA and CDR2 SQIVND come from the germline V gene (reference sequence). The V end lost 7 bases, the J end lost 0 bases, and 16 bases lay between the germline ends. CDR3 length: 15 amino acids. The DNA of the CDR3 is TGTGCCAGTATAGGGTCCGAGGCGGACTCCTACGAGCAGTACTTC. This codes for CASIGSEADSYEQYF.

The chain combines TRBV6-6 with TRBJ2-7; D is ambiguous. This CDR3 spans 14 amino acids. Trimming left V 2 bases short and J 6 bases short, with 14 bases between. Germline V gene data show CDR1 as MNHNY and CDR2 as SVGAGI (reference sequence). Here the CDR3 reads CASSYGRTLPEQYF. The CDR3 DNA sequence: TGTGCCAGCAGTTACGGACGGACGCTCCCCGAGCAGTACTTC.

The sample holds a few counts of this clone. The V and J genes are TRBV14 and TRBJ1-1; the D gene is possibly TRBD1 (5 bases). Trimming took off 4 bases at V and 1 base at J, with 10 bases between the two ends. Germline V gene sequence: CDR1 SGHDN, CDR2 FVKESK. CDR3 length equals 14 residues. CDR3 sequence reads: CASSLGRSNTEAFF. The CDR3 nucleotides read TGTGCCAGCAGCCTGGGACGATCGAACACTGAAGCTTTCTTT.

This clone was observed a handful of times. The chain recombines TRBV5-6 with TRBJ2-3; D uncertain. Per germline, CDR1 SGHDT and CDR2 YYEEEE. Trimming took off 0 bases at V and 1 base at J, with 6 bases between the two ends. This CDR3 is built from 14 residues. This chain's CDR3 is CASSLERGTDTQYF. The CDR3 DNA is TGTGCCAGCAGCTTGGAAAGGGGCACAGATACGCAGTATTTT.

The V gene is TRBV9, the J gene TRBJ2-3; TRBD2 aligns across 15 bases. This CDR3 comprises 18 residues. Trimming at V came to 4 bases and at J to 3 bases, leaving 9 bases not matched to a gene. CDR1 is SGDLS and CDR2 is YYNGEE in the germline V gene. CDR3 bases: TGTGCCAGCAGCCCAGGGACTAGCGGGGGGTTTATGACAGATACGCAGTATTTT. Amino acid sequence: CASSPGTSGGFMTDTQYF.

The chain uses TRBV29-1 and TRBJ1-2; a weak D match, TRBD1 (5 bases). There are 13 residues in the CDR3. Germline V CDR1 and CDR2: SQVTM, ANQGSEA. The V gene lost 6 bases and the J gene lost 3 bases, with 14 bases spanning the gap. The CDR3 bases are TGCAGCGTCGGCCGGGACGCCTACTATGGCTACACCTTC. Translating gives CSVGRDAYYGYTF.

This clone was seen only a few times. V and J are TRBV11-2 and TRBJ2-1; TRBD1 agrees at 10 bases. The junction had 5 bases not matched to a gene; V was cut back by 0 bases and J by 9 bases. The V gene's germline CDR1 is SGHAT and CDR2 FQNNGV. This CDR3 has 15 amino acids. CDR3 protein: CASSLETGGFREQFF. In DNA, the CDR3 is TGTGCCAGCAGCTTAGAGACAGGGGGCTTTCGTGAGCAGTTCTTC.

This clone was seen only a few times. The V and J genes are TRBV30 and TRBJ1-5, with TRBD1 identical over 7 bases. Trimming at V came to 3 bases and at J to 0 bases, leaving 5 bases not matched to a gene. The CDR3 loop spans 15 amino acids. Germline values: CDR1 GTSNPN, CDR2 SVGIG (reference sequence). CDR3 region: CAWSRGGSSNQPQHF. CDR3 bases: TGTGCCTGGAGCAGGGGGGGTTCTAGCAATCAGCCCCAGCATTTT.

This clone was seen more than once but under ten times. The chain uses TRBV6-5 and TRBJ1-3; D unclear. CDR1 is MNHEY, CDR2 SVGAGI, per germline. Trimming removed 6 bases at V and 1 base at J, with 10 bases between. The CDR3 covers 14 residues. The CDR3 reads CASSDGGSGNTIYF. As DNA, the CDR3 is TGTGCCAGCAGCGACGGTGGTTCTGGAAACACCATATATTTT.

In this sample, this clone turned up a few times. The chain recombines TRBV2 with TRBJ2-3, with 8 bases fitting TRBD2. The CDR3 covers 16 residues. V gave up 7 bases and J gave up 4 bases; unmatched junction bases: 13. The germline gives CDR1 SNHLY, CDR2 FYNNEI. CDR3: CASTPQVRGAADTQYF. The CDR3 nucleotides are TGTGCCAGCACTCCCCAGGTGCGGGGGGCCGCAGATACGCAGTATTTT.

This clone was found a few times. The chain links TRBV6-6 to TRBJ2-1, with 7 bases fitting TRBD2. The CDR3 sequence is 14 residues long. CDR1 and CDR2 from the germline V gene are MNHNY and SVGAGI (reference sequence). With V trimmed by 6 bases and J by 5 bases, 7 bases remained unmatched. This CDR3 is CASRGGLEDNEQFF. DNA for the CDR3: TGTGCCAGCAGGGGCGGACTAGAGGACAATGAGCAGTTCTTC.